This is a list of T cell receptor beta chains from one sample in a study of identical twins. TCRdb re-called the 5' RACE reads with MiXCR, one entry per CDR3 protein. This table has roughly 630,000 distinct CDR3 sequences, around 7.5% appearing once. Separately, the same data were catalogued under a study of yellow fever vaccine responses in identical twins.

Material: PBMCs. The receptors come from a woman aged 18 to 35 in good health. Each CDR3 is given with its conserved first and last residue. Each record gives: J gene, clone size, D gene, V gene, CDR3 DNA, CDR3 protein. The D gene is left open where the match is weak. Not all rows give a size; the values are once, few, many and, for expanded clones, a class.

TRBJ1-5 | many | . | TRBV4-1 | TGCGCCAGCAGCCAAGTGATTACCAATCAGCCCCAGCATTTT | CASSQVITNQPQHF
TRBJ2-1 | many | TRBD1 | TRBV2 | TGTGCCAGCAGTGCCGGGACAGGCCTTTTCAATGAGCAGTTCTTC | CASSAGTGLFNEQFF
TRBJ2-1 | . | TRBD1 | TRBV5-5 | TGTGCCAGCAGCCCCCGACGGACAGGGGAAGTAGAGCAGTTCTTC | CASSPRRTGEVEQFF
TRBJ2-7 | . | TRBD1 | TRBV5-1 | TGCGCCAGCAGCACCGGACAGGGGAGAATCAACGAGCAGTACTTC | CASSTGQGRINEQYF
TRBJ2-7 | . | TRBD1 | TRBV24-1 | TGTGCCACCAGTGACCCGACAGGGGGATCCTACGAGCAGTACTTC | CATSDPTGGSYEQYF
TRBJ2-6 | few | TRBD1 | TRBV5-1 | TGCGCCAGCAGCTCTCCACCAGGGGGCTACTCTGGGGCCAACGTCCTGACTTTC | CASSSPPGGYSGANVLTF
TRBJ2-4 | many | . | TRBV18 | TGTGCCAGCTCACCAAGGACAGCCGAAAACATTCAGTACTTC | CASSPRTAENIQYF
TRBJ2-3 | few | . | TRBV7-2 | TGTGCCAACACCAAAGGGACGATTAGCACAGATACGCAGTATTTT | CANTKGTISTDTQYF
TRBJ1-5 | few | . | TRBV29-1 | TGCAGCGTTGAAGCCGGAATCAATCAGCCCCAGCATTTT | CSVEAGINQPQHF
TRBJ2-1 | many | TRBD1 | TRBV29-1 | TGCAGCGTGGACAGGGTCCGGGGGAATGAGCAGTTCTTC | CSVDRVRGNEQFF
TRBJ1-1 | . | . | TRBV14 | TGTGCCAGCAGCCAAGGAATTTTAGGCGGGAACACTGAAGCTTTCTTT | CASSQGILGGNTEAFF
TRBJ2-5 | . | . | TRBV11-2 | TGTGCCAGCAGCTTTTTTCGCGGGAAGGGACAAGAGACCCAGTACTTC | CASSFFRGKGQETQYF
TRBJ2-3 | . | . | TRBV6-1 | TGTGCCAGCAGTGGGATATATGGGATGGATACGCAGTATTTT | CASSGIYGMDTQYF
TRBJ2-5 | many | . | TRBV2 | TGTGCCAGCAGTGAAACACAGCACCAAGAGACCCAGTACTTC | CASSETQHQETQYF
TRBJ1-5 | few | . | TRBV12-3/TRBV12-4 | TGTGCCAGCAGCCCGTTTCGGGGCAATCAGCCCCAGCATTTT | CASSPFRGNQPQHF
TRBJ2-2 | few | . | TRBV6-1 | TGTGCCAGCAGTCCACAGGGGAGGACCGGGGAGCTGTTTTTT | CASSPQGRTGELFF
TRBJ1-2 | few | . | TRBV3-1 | TGTGCCAGCAGCCAAGGGGCGGACCCTGGCTACACCTTC | CASSQGADPGYTF
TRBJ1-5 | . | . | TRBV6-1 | TGTGCCAGCAGTGAAAGAGGGACGGCGTTAATGGCCCAGCATTTT | CASSERGTALMAQHF
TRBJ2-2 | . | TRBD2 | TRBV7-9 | TGTGCCAGCAGCCAGCGGGATACAATAAACACCGGGGAGCTGTTTTTT | CASSQRDTINTGELFF
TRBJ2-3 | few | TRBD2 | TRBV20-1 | TGCAGTGCTAGCGGGGGGGCAAGCACAGATACGCAGTATTTT | CSASGGASTDTQYF
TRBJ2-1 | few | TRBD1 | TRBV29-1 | TGCAGCGTTGAGGGGCCCAGACAGGGTTCCTACAATGAGCAGTTCTTC | CSVEGPRQGSYNEQFF
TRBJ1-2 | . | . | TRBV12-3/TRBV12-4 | TGTGCCAGCCGGGGAGACCAGGGTTCGGGCTATGGCTACACCTTC | CASRGDQGSGYGYTF
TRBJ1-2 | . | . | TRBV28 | TGTGCCAGCCGAAGGGGGATCAACTATGGCTACACCTTC | CASRRGINYGYTF
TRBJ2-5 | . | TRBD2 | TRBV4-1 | TGCGCCAGCAGCCAAGAGTCTAGCGGGGGGGCCCCTGAGACCCAGTACTTC | CASSQESSGGAPETQYF
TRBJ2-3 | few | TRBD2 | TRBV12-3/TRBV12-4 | TGTGCCAGCAACCTAGCGGGGGGGGCAGATACGCAGTATTTT | CASNLAGGADTQYF
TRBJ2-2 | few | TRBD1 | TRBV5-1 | TGCGCCAGCAGCGTAGGGGACAGAGCGAACATCGGGGAGCTGTTTTTT | CASSVGDRANIGELFF
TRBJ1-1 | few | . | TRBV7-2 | TGTGCCAGCAGCAGATCCGGCAATTTGAACACTGAAGCTTTCTTT | CASSRSGNLNTEAFF
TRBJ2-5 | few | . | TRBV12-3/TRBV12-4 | TGTGCCAGCACCACTATCCTGGCGGGTAGGGGGGAGACCCAGTACTTC | CASTTILAGRGETQYF
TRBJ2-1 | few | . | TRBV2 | TGTGCCAGCAGTGCGGACGGGACTTCACGGTACAATGAGCAGTTCTTC | CASSADGTSRYNEQFF
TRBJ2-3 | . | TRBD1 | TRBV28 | TGTGCCAGCAGTTTAAGTCAGGGGGTCCTTATGGCAGATACGCAGTATTTT | CASSLSQGVLMADTQYF
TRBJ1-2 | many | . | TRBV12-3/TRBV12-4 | TGTGCCATCCTAAAGGGGTCATACTATGGCTACACCTTC | CAILKGSYYGYTF
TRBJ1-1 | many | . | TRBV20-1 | TGCAGTGCTAGGATTTCAGGGCTGAACACTGAAGCTTTCTTT | CSARISGLNTEAFF
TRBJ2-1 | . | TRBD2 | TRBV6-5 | TGTGCCAGCAGTTACTCCATGGGGACTAGCGGGGGGTACAATGAGCAGTTCTTC | CASSYSMGTSGGYNEQFF
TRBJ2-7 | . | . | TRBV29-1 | TGCAGCGTTGAAAGGGGACTTCAATCCTCCTACGAGCAGTACTTC | CSVERGLQSSYEQYF
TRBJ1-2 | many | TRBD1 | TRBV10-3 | TGTGCCATCAGCCCACCCAGGGGGCGAGGCTACACCTTC | CAISPPRGRGYTF
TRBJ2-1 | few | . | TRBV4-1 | TGCGCCAGCAGCGCTCAAACGCAGGGGGGGACCTACAATGAGCAGTTCTTC | CASSAQTQGGTYNEQFF
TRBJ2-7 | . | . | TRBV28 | TGTGCCAGCAGGGGACAGGGCCTAGCGGGACTGGACGAGCAGTACTTC | CASRGQGLAGLDEQYF
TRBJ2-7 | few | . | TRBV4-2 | TGTGCCAGCAGCCAAGCTGAACTTAAGGACGAGCAGTACTTC | CASSQAELKDEQYF
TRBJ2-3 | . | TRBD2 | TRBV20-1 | TGCAGTGCTAGAACCCCCGGGAGCGGGGGGGGCACAGATACGCAGTATTTT | CSARTPGSGGGTDTQYF
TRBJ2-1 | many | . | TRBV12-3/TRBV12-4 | TGTGCCAGCAGGCCCAAGGGGTCCTACAATGAGCAGTTCTTC | CASRPKGSYNEQFF
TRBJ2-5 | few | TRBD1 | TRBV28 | TGTGCCAGCAGTGCAATCGACAGGGAACAAGAGACCCAGTACTTC | CASSAIDREQETQYF
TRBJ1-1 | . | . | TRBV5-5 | TGTGCCAGCAACGCCCCAGGGAACACTGAAGCTTTCTTT | CASNAPGNTEAFF
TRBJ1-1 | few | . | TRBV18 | TGTGCCAGCTCACTACAAGGGACAAAGAACACTGAAGCTTTCTTT | CASSLQGTKNTEAFF
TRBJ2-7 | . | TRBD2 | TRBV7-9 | TGTGCCAGCAGCTTATTCCCCCGCGGGGGGCAGGAGTACGAGCAGTACTTC | CASSLFPRGGQEYEQYF
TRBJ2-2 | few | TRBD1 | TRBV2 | TGTGCCAGCAGTAACCGGGACAGGGGGCTCTCCGGGGAGCTGTTTTTT | CASSNRDRGLSGELFF
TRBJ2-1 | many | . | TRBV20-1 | TGCAGTGCTAGTAACAGAGATTACAATGAGCAGTTCTTC | CSASNRDYNEQFF
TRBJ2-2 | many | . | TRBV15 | TGTGCCACCAGCATCACGTGGGAGGATGGGGAGCTGTTTTTT | CATSITWEDGELFF
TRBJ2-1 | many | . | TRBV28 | TGTGCCAGCAGTCCGGTACATCCTGAGCAGTTCTTC | CASSPVHPEQFF
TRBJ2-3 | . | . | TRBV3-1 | TGTGCCAGCAGCCAAGTCCGACAGACAGATACGCAGTATTTT | CASSQVRQTDTQYF
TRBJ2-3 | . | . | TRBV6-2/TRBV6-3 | TGTGCCAGCAGCCCGGTGGCGGGAACTAGCACAGATACGCAGTATTTT | CASSPVAGTSTDTQYF
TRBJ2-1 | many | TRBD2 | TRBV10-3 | TGTGCCATCAGTCCCTTCGTGGGGAGGACTAGCGGCTCCTACAATGAGCAGTTCTTC | CAISPFVGRTSGSYNEQFF
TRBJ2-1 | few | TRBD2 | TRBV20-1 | TGCAGTGCTAGAGATTCTAGCGGGAGGTATAATGAGCAGTTCTTC | CSARDSSGRYNEQFF